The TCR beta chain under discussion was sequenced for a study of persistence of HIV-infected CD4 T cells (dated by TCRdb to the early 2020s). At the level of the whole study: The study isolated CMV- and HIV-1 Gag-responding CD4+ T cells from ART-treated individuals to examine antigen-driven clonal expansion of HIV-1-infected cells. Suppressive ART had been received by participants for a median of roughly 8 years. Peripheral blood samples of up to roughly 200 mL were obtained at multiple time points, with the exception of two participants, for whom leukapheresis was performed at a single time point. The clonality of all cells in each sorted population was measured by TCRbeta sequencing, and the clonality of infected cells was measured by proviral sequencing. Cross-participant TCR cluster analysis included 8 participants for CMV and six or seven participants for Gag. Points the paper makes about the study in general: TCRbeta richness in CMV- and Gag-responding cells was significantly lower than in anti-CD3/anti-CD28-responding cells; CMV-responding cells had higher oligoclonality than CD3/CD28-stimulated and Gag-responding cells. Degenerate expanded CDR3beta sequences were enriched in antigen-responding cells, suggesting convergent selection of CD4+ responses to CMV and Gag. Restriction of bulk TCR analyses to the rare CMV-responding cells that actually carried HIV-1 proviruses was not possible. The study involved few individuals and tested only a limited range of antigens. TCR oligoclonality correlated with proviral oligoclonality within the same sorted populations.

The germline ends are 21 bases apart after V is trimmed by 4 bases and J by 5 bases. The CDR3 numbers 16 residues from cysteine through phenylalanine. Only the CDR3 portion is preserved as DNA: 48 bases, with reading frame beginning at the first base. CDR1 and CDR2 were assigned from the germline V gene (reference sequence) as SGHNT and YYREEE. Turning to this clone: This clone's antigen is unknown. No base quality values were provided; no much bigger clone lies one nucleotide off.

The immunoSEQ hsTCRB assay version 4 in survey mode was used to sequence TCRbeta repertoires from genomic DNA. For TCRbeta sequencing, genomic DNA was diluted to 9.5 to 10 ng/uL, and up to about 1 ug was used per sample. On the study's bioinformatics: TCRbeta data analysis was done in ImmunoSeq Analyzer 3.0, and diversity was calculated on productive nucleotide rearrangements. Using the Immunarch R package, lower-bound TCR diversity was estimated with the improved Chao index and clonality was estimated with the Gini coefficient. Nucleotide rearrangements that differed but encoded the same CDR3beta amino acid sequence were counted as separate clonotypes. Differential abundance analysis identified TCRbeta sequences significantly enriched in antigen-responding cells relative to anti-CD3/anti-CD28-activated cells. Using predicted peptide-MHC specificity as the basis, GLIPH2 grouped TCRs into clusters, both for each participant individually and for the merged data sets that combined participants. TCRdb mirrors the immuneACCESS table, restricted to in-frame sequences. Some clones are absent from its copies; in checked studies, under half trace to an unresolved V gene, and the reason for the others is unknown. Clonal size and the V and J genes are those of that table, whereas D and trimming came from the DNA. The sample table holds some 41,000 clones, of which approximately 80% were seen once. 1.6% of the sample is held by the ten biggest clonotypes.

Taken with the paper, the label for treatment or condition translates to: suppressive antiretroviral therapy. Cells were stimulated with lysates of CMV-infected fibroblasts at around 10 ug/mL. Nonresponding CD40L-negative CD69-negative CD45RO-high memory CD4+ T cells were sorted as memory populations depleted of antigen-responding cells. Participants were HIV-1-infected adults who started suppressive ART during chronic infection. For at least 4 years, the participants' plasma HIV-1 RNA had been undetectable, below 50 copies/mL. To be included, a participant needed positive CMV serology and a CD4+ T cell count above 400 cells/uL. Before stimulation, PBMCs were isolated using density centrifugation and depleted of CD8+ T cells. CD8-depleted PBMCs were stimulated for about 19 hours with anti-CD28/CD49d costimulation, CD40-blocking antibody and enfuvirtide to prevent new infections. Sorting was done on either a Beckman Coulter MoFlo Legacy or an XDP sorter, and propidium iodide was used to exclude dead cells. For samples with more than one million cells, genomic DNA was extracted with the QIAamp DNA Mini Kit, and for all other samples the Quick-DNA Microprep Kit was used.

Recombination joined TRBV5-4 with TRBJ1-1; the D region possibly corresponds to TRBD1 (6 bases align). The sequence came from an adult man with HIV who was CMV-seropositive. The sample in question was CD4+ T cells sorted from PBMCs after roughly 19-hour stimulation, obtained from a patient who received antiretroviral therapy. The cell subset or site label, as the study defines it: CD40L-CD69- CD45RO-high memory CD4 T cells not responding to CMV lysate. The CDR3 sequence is CASSPPGTFPGTEAFF. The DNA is TGTGCCAGCAGCCCTCCCGGGACATTCCCAGGGACTGAAGCTTTCTTT.